This T cell receptor beta chain derives from a study of shared clonotypes between healthy human individuals. Study at large: CD4 naive and memory got three plates each, CD8 naive two, CD8 memory one. Study-level points and caveats: About 5% was the fraction of naive CD4 clonotypes found shared across several donors.

There are 15 residues in the CDR3. The V segment lost 6 bases and the J segment 0 bases; nucleotides outside the gene matches: 3. Germline loops: CDR1 MNHEY, CDR2 SMNVEV (reference sequence). Worth noting for this clone: What it recognizes is unknown.

Tens of thousands of T cell genomes (roughly 0.2 ug DNA) went into each sorted-subset replicate. The protocol was immunoSEQ multiplex PCR, while the TCRdb copy is restricted to in-frame clones and leaves out a portion. The sample includes over 400,000 clones, 90% to 96% of them seen just once. Researchers partitioned CD4+ cells into CD45RA+ naive and CD45RA-negative memory subsets. What was sequenced was naive CD4+ T cells sorted from blood. Documented subset: CD45RA+ positively selected. The TCR was taken from a woman aged 30 to 39 in good health. This chain links TRBV27 with TRBJ2-1; TRBD2 matches 9 bases. The CDR3 region is CASRYSGSSYNEQFF. The DNA of the CDR3 is TGTGCCAGCAGATATAGCGGGAGCTCCTACAATGAGCAGTTCTTC.